The 5 T cell receptor beta chains listed next were all sequenced from one sample in a study of T cells in Graves' hyperthyroidism and ophthalmopathy. Amplification targeted TCR beta CDR3 regions from RNA transcripts. The primer set for the first-round RT-PCR of the TCR CDR3 was HTBI. Via MiXCR, TCRdb re-called the multiplex PCR reads, giving one row per CDR3 protein. The table has about 400,000 distinct CDR3 sequences, about 15% seen once. The sequencing input was blood. The receptors originated from a woman in her twenties or thirties with Graves' hyperthyroidism.

V usage is TRBV7-9 and J usage is TRBJ2-2; TRBD1 might be the D (6 bases). CDR3 length: 14 amino acids. Germline assignment: CDR1 SEHNR and CDR2 FQNEAQ (reference sequence). V lost 3 bases, J lost 6 bases, and 11 bases lay in between. This CDR3 is CASSFTGSAGELFF. The CDR3 DNA sequence: TGTGCCAGCAGCTTCACAGGGTCGGCCGGGGAGCTGTTTTTT.

This clonotype was observed a few times. The rearrangement links TRBV14 to TRBJ2-1; 10 bases map to TRBD2. This CDR3 region has 16 residues. Trimming cost V 6 bases and J 0 bases; bases outside gene matches: 5. Germline V gene sequence: CDR1 SGHDN, CDR2 FVKESK. In DNA form, the CDR3 reads TGTGCCAGCAGTCGCCTAGCGGGAGCCTCCTACAATGAGCAGTTCTTC. It specifies CASSRLAGASYNEQFF.

The chain has TRBV28 and TRBJ2-1; 8 positions match TRBD2. Trimming at V came to 4 bases and at J to 5 bases, leaving 7 bases not matched to a gene. Per germline, CDR1 MDHEN and CDR2 SYDVKM. The CDR3 consists of 15 residues. For the CDR3, the DNA is TGTGCCAGCAGTTATTACAGCGGGGGAAACAATGAGCAGTTCTTC. This encodes CASSYYSGGNNEQFF.

The table lists this clonotype with a few counts. V is TRBV5-1 and J is TRBJ2-5, with D possibly matching TRBD1 (5 bases). This CDR3 is built from 14 residues. In germline, CDR1 is SGHRS, CDR2 YFSETQ. V lost 0 bases, J lost 5 bases, and 11 bases lay in between. CDR3 coding DNA: TGCGCCAGCAGCTTGGACGGCAGGGCCGAGACCCAGTACTTC. This translates into CASSLDGRAETQYF.

This clonotype has at least ten counts. The J gene is TRBJ2-2, the V gene TRBV28, with D perhaps given as TRBD1 or TRBD2 (5 bases each). V lost 5 bases to trimming and J lost 0 bases, with 10 bases between them. The germline V gene encodes CDR1 MDHEN and CDR2 SYDVKM. The CDR3 contains 15 residues. The CDR3 nucleotides read TGTGCCAGCAGTGGGAGACAGACGAACACCGGGGAGCTGTTTTTT. Residues: CASSGRQTNTGELFF.